Sequencing of this T cell receptor beta chain was carried out in a study of blood T cell repertoires in COVID-19. Here immunoSEQ multiplex PCR was the method, and the copy in TCRdb shows in-frame clones only, minus some. The table lists approximately 300,000 clones, 87% of them singletons. CDR3 size: 13 residues. From germline, CDR1 is SGDLS and CDR2 YYNGEE. V was clipped by 5 bases and J by 8 bases, with 16 bases between them. This rearrangement joins TRBV9 to TRBJ1-2; D gene ambiguous. The material sequenced was PBMCs or T cells enriched from blood (not recorded which). The receptor was derived from a woman under 40 who had recovered from COVID-19. The CDR3 coding sequence is TGTGCCAGCAGTTCATCCGCGGCTTCGGGCTACACCTTC. Protein product: CASSSSAASGYTF.